The TCR beta chain described here comes from a study of blood T cell repertoires in COVID-19 (dated by TCRdb to the early 2020s). Looking at the study overall: Samples covering the acute and convalescent phases of COVID-19 were provided by collaborators in the United States, Italy and Spain. The prospective study material was composed of cDNA or gDNA derived from T cells, B-cell-depleted T cells, or PBMCs. The dataset comprised deeply sampled blood TCRbeta repertoires from subjects exposed to, actively infected with, or recovered from COVID-19. The repertoires were released in a freely available public database meant as a resource for research on the immune response to SARS-CoV-2. Samples came from the ongoing ImmuneRACE study (first 160 participants) plus 1,254 subjects from 6 global collaborators. Sample metadata almost always included a de-identified subject ID, COVID-19 status, age in years and sex. Where available, HLA class I and class II types were obtained from metadata supplied by the sample provider rather than from assay-based typing. Paper-wide results and their limitations: The amount of clinical and demographic metadata varied by source and participant and was provided uncurated.

Each collaborating institution followed its own protocols to collect whole blood in K2EDTA tubes. For TCRbeta analysis, collaborators shipped samples as frozen whole blood, isolated PBMCs, or DNA extracted from either of those sample types. A word on this clone: The antigen this receptor binds is unknown. No clone much larger than this one lies a single base away; base qualities are absent.

The CDR3 runs 13 amino acids, cysteine and phenylalanine included. The retained sequence is limited to the CDR3, 39 bases, with the frame set at the first base. The CDR1 and CDR2 encoded by the germline V gene are SGHTA and FQGTGA. The junction carries 8 bases between V and J, which are trimmed by 1 base and 5 bases respectively. TCRbeta CDR3 regions were amplified from genomic DNA using the immunoSEQ Assay, a bias-controlled multiplex PCR. In the source study's methods: The number of nucleated cells in each sample was estimated by amplification of reference gene primers within the assay. To quantify the absolute abundance of each unique TCRbeta CDR3 rearrangement, sequence reads were collapsed and filtered. For each sample, productive Simpson clonality was calculated as the square root of Simpson's diversity index over productive rearrangements. Here the immuneACCESS table is served through TCRdb, limited to in-frame sequences with V and J called. Missing clones are a known gap in these copies; in checked studies unresolved V genes cover under half, and the rest lacks a known reason. That table is the source of V, J and clone size, and D and trimming were worked out from the DNA. The sample data list 95,000 to 150,000 clones, and 70% to 85% of these were observed just once. The ten top clones hold more than 0.75% of the sample.

The sequence joins TRBV7-3 to TRBJ1-1; tentative D gene TRBD1, with 5 bases matching. This sequence originates from a human donor with acute or convalescent COVID-19. The donor label of this sample is uncertain. What was sequenced was peripheral blood. The DNA sequence is TGTGCCAGCAGCTTAATTTACAGGACTGAAGCTTTCTTT. This translates into CASSLIYRTEAFF.